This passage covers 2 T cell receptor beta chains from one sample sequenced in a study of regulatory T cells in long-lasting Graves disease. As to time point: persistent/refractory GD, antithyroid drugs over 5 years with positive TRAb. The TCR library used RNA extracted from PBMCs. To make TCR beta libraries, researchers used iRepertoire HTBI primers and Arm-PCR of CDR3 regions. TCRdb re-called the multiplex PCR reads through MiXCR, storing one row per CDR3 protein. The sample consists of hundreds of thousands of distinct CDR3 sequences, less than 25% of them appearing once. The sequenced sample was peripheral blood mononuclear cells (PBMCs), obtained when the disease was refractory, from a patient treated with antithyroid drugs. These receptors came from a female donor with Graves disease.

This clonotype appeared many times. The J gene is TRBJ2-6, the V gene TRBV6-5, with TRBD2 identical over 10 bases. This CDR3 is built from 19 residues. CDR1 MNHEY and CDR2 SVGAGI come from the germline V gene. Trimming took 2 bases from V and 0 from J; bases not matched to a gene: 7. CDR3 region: CASSYPGLADHSGANVLTF. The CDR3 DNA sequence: TGTGCCAGCAGTTACCCAGGACTAGCGGACCACTCTGGGGCCAACGTCCTGACTTTC.

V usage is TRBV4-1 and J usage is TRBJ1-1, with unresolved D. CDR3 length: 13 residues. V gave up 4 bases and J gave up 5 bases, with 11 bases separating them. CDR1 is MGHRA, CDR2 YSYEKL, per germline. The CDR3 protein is CASSPVPPTEAFF. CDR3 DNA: TGCGCCAGCAGCCCTGTCCCTCCGACTGAAGCTTTCTTT.